Listed below are T cell receptor beta chains from one sample, sequenced in a study of T cell changes during pregnancy in multiple sclerosis. Sequencing used immunoSEQ multiplex PCR; TCRdb keeps in-frame clones, though not all of them. The repertoire holds over 65,000 clones, with 85% to 95% as singletons. Sequencing was performed on peripheral blood, taken in the first trimester of pregnancy. Receptor source: a female donor in good health, enrolled as a control in a pregnancy study. Both conserved end residues are part of each CDR3. The order of the fields is CDR3 protein, CDR3 DNA, V gene, J gene, clone size, D gene. D genes are given only for firm matches. Clone size, where shown, is once, few, many, or a class for clones that have expanded.

CASSPGSQTYEQYF	TGTGCCAGCTCACCGGGGAGTCAGACCTACGAGCAGTACTTC	TRBV18	TRBJ2-7	.	.
CASTRTTTGELFF	TGTGCCAGTACAAGGACTACCACCGGGGAGCTGTTTTTT	TRBV19	TRBJ2-2	.	.
CSVDHTGESYYGYTF	TGCAGCGTTGATCACACGGGTGAGAGCTACTATGGCTACACCTTC	TRBV29-1	TRBJ1-2	once	.
CASSVVQGLNTGELFF	TGTGCCAGCAGCGTAGTACAGGGGTTGAACACCGGGGAGCTGTTTTTT	TRBV9	TRBJ2-2	.	TRBD1
CASSPSGQSRYTF	TGTGCCAGCAGTCCGTCGGGACAGTCCCGCTACACCTTC	TRBV2	TRBJ1-2	.	TRBD1
CASSLESSGANVLTF	TGCGCCAGCAGCTTGGAGAGCTCTGGGGCCAACGTCCTGACTTTC	TRBV5-1	TRBJ2-6	.	.
CASSRVDRANYGYTF	TGTGCCAGCAGCCGCGTCGACAGGGCAAACTATGGCTACACCTTC	TRBV7-2	TRBJ1-2	.	TRBD1
CASSYFIRDRGTEAFF	TGTGCCAGCAGTTACTTTATAAGGGACAGGGGCACTGAAGCTTTCTTT	TRBV6-5	TRBJ1-1	.	TRBD1
CASSRPPGQGNYEQYF	TGTGCCAGCAGCCGACCTCCGGGACAGGGCAACTACGAGCAGTACTTC	TRBV14	TRBJ2-7	.	TRBD1
CASSLSGDGTYEQYF	TGTGCCAGCAGCTTAAGCGGGGACGGTACCTACGAGCAGTACTTC	TRBV7-3	TRBJ2-7	.	.
CASRGQGVGGNTIYF	TGTGCCAGCAGGGGACAGGGGGTGGGCGGAAACACCATATATTTT	TRBV28	TRBJ1-3	.	TRBD1
CASSESGGYGYTF	TGTGCCAGCAGTGAGTCCGGGGGCTATGGCTACACCTTC	TRBV25-1	TRBJ1-2	.	.
CASRPTTGSTEAFF	TGTGCCAGCAGACCGACGACCGGGAGCACTGAAGCTTTCTTT	TRBV6-1	TRBJ1-1	.	.
CASSFWEGGELFF	TGTGCCAGCAGTTTTTGGGAGGGCGGGGAGCTGTTTTTT	TRBV27	TRBJ2-2	.	TRBD2
CASTGLKNIQYF	TGTGCCAGCACCGGTCTGAAAAACATTCAGTACTTC	TRBV11-2	TRBJ2-4	.	.
CATSRGGRVVSEQYF	TGTGCCACCAGCAGAGGGGGCAGGGTGGTGAGCGAGCAGTACTTC	TRBV15	TRBJ2-7	.	.
CASSEQTGGALGETQYF	TGTGCCAGCAGTGAACAGACAGGGGGTGCCCTAGGTGAGACCCAGTACTTC	TRBV2	TRBJ2-5	.	TRBD1
CASSPSGAYQETQYF	TGTGCCAGCTCACCTAGCGGGGCGTACCAAGAGACCCAGTACTTC	TRBV18	TRBJ2-5	.	TRBD2
CASSERGGPQPQHF	TGTGCCAGCAGTGAAAGGGGAGGGCCTCAGCCCCAGCATTTT	TRBV6-1	TRBJ1-5	.	.
CASSQLEGQSYEQYF	TGTGCCAGCAGCCAACTGGAGGGACAGTCCTACGAGCAGTACTTC	TRBV4-2	TRBJ2-7	.	.
CASSEDRVRSGNTIYF	TGTGCCAGCAGCGAAGACAGAGTACGCTCTGGAAACACCATATATTTT	TRBV5-5	TRBJ1-3	.	.
CATRTGQGATNEKLFF	TGTGCCACCAGAACCGGACAGGGCGCAACTAATGAAAAACTGTTTTTT	TRBV15	TRBJ1-4	.	TRBD1
CASSTDRESYGYTF	TGTGCCAGCAGCACCGACAGGGAGAGCTATGGCTACACCTTC	TRBV25-1	TRBJ1-2	.	TRBD1
CASSLSGQGVPYF	TGTGCCAGCAGTTTATCGGGACAGGGGGTCCCGTACTTC	TRBV28	TRBJ2-7	.	TRBD1
CASSPAGQGADEQFF	TGCGCCAGCAGCCCCGCGGGACAGGGGGCGGATGAGCAGTTCTTC	TRBV5-1	TRBJ2-1	.	TRBD1
CASSPSGGGGYTF	TGTGCCAGCAGCCCCTCCGGGGGAGGTGGCTACACCTTC	TRBV9	TRBJ1-2	once	.
CASSRVRAGTEAFF	TGTGCCAGCAGTCGGGTCCGCGCGGGCACTGAAGCTTTCTTT	TRBV28	TRBJ1-1	.	.
CASSSGRRGYGYTF	TGTGCCAGCTCGTCAGGGCGGCGGGGCTATGGCTACACCTTC	TRBV18	TRBJ1-2	.	.
CASSLRAGGPETQYF	TGTGCCAGCAGCCTCCGAGCGGGGGGGCCAGAGACCCAGTACTTC	TRBV6-5	TRBJ2-5	.	TRBD2
CASSVGAGPLAKNIQYF	TGTGCCAGCAGCGTTGGGGCAGGTCCCCTAGCCAAAAACATTCAGTACTTC	TRBV5-6	TRBJ2-4	.	.
CASSYRQTSGNTIYF	TGTGCCAGCAGTTACCGACAGACCTCTGGAAACACCATATATTTT	TRBV6-5	TRBJ1-3	once	.
CASRDTNRDSPLHF	TGTGCCAGCCGGGACACTAATCGGGATTCACCCCTCCACTTT	TRBV6-1	TRBJ1-6	many	.